Listed below are T cell receptor beta chains from one sample, sequenced in a study of CD8 T cells in Susac syndrome. TCRdb re-called the immunoSEQ multiplex PCR reads through MiXCR, storing one row per CDR3 protein. The profile shows 300,000 or so distinct CDR3 sequences, roughly 94% of them singletons. The sample consisted of CD4+ T cells from PBMCs. Source of these receptors: a human donor with multiple sclerosis. The CDR3 runs from the conserved cysteine through the conserved F or W. D genes are given only for firm matches. The size of a clone is reported for some rows only, either as once, few or many, or as a class for expanded clones.

>TRBJ1-1|.|TRBD1|TRBV10-2
CASSRDRNSEAFF
TGCGCCAGCAGTCGGGACAGGAATTCTGAAGCTTTCTTT
>TRBJ2-2|.|TRBD1|TRBV2
CASGQGGAGELFF
TGTGCCAGCGGACAGGGGGGCGCCGGGGAGCTGTTTTTT
>TRBJ2-7|.|.|TRBV5-4
CASSQQVWEQYF
TGTGCCAGCAGCCAGCAAGTCTGGGAGCAGTACTTC
>TRBJ2-1|.|TRBD2|TRBV9
CASSVTSGLADEQFF
TGTGCCAGCAGCGTCACTAGCGGGCTTGCGGATGAGCAGTTCTTC
>TRBJ2-5|.|.|TRBV5-6
CASNVWHSETQYF
TGTGCCAGCAACGTCTGGCACTCAGAGACCCAGTACTTC
>TRBJ2-3|.|.|TRBV14
CASSQNPSSTDTQYF
TGTGCCAGCAGCCAGAACCCCTCGAGCACAGATACGCAGTATTTT
>TRBJ2-3|.|.|TRBV29-1
CSVARVTSTDTQYF
TGCAGCGTCGCCAGGGTGACAAGCACAGATACGCAGTATTTT
>TRBJ2-7|.|.|TRBV10-3
CAISAGWDHYYEQYF
TGTGCCATCAGTGCGGGTTGGGACCACTATTACGAGCAGTACTTC
>TRBJ1-6|.|.|TRBV7-9
CASSPGDAANSPLHF
TGTGCCAGCAGCCCCGGGGACGCCGCTAATTCACCCCTCCACTTT
>TRBJ1-5|.|.|TRBV15
CATSRDALVTGNQPQHF
TGTGCCACCAGCAGAGACGCTTTAGTGACAGGCAATCAGCCCCAGCATTTT
>TRBJ1-5|.|.|TRBV30
CACNRGSNQPQHF
TGTGCCTGCAACCGGGGTAGCAATCAGCCCCAGCATTTT
>TRBJ2-1|.|TRBD2|TRBV4-1
CASSQDLGTSRNEQFF
TGCGCCAGCAGCCAAGATTTAGGGACTAGCAGAAATGAGCAGTTCTTC
>TRBJ2-2|.|.|TRBV29-1
CSVGRDTGELFF
TGCAGCGTTGGGAGGGACACCGGGGAGCTGTTTTTT
>TRBJ2-6|.|TRBD1|TRBV12-3/TRBV12-4
CASSLQGVSGANVLTF
TGTGCCAGCAGTCTACAGGGGGTCTCTGGGGCCAACGTCCTGACTTTC
>TRBJ2-1|.|.|TRBV6-2/TRBV6-3
CASSYSAEGDEQFF
TGTGCCAGCAGTTACTCGGCGGAAGGCGATGAGCAGTTCTTC
>TRBJ2-7|.|.|TRBV29-1
CSVAGGPYEQYF
TGCAGCGTTGCCGGGGGGCCGTACGAGCAGTACTTC
>TRBJ2-6|.|.|TRBV12-3/TRBV12-4
CASSPAVGGANVLTF
TGTGCCAGCAGTCCCGCGGTTGGCGGGGCCAACGTCCTGACTTTC
>TRBJ2-1|.|.|TRBV14
CASSPIRDTAYNEQFF
TGTGCCAGCAGCCCCATAAGGGACACCGCCTACAATGAGCAGTTCTTC
>TRBJ2-3|once|.|TRBV12-3/TRBV12-4
CASSLGPHSTDTQYF
TGTGCCAGCAGTTTGGGGCCCCATAGCACAGATACGCAGTATTTT
>TRBJ1-1|.|.|TRBV7-8
CASSLRRILYTEAFF
TGTGCCAGCAGCTTAAGAAGGATTTTGTACACTGAAGCTTTCTTT
>TRBJ2-7|.|TRBD1|TRBV20-1
CSAGSGTGAGGEYF
TGCAGTGCTGGATCCGGGACAGGGGCCGGGGGGGAGTACTTC
>TRBJ1-2|.|.|TRBV2
CASTAGPNFYGYTF
TGTGCCAGCACTGCCGGGCCAAACTTCTATGGCTACACCTTC
>TRBJ2-3|once|TRBD2|TRBV7-3
CAGTNSSGRADTQYF
TGTGCCGGCACCAACTCTAGCGGGAGGGCAGATACGCAGTATTTT
>TRBJ1-2|.|.|TRBV14
CASSPGADYGYTF
TGTGCCAGCAGCCCGGGAGCGGACTATGGCTACACCTTC
>TRBJ1-1|once|.|TRBV12-3/TRBV12-4
CAGYRVRNTEAFF
TGTGCCGGTTACAGGGTTAGGAACACTGAAGCTTTCTTT